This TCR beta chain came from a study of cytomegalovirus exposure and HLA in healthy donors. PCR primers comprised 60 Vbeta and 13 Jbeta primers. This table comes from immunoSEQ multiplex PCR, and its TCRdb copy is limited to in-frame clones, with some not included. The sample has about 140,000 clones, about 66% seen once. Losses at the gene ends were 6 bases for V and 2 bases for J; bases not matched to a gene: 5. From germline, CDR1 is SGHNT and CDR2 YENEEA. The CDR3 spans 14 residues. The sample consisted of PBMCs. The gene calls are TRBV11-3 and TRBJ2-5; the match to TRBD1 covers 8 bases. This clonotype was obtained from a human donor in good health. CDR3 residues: CASRGTGGQETQYF. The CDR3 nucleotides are TGTGCCAGCAGGGGAACAGGGGGACAAGAGACCCAGTACTTC.